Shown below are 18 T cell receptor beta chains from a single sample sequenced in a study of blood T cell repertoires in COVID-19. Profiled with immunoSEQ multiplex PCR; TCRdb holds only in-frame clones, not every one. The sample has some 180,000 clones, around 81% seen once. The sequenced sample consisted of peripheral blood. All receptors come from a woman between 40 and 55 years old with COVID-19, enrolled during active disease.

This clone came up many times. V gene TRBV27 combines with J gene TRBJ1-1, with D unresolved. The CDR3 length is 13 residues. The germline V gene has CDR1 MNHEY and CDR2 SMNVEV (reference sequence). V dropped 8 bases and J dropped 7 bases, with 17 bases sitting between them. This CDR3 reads CASVRRGGFEAFF. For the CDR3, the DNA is TGTGCCAGCGTCCGCCGAGGAGGCTTTGAAGCTTTCTTT.

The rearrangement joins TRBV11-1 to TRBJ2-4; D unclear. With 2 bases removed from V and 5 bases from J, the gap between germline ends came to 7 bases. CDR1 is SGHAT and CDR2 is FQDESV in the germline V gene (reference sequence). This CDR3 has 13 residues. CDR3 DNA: TGTGCCAGCAGCTTACCCACAGAAAACATTCAGTACTTC. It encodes CASSLPTENIQYF.

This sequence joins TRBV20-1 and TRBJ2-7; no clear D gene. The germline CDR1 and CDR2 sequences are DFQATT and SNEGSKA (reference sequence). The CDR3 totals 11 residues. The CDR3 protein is CAVIVFDEQYF. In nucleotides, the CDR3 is TGCGCAGTGATCGTGTTTGACGAGCAGTACTTC.

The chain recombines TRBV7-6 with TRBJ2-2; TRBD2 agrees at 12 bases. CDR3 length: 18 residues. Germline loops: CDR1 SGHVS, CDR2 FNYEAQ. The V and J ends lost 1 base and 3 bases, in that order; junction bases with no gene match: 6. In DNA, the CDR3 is TGTGCCAGCAGCTTAGTATCTAGCGGGAGGGGTTACACCGGGGAGCTGTTTTTT. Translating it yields CASSLVSSGRGYTGELFF.

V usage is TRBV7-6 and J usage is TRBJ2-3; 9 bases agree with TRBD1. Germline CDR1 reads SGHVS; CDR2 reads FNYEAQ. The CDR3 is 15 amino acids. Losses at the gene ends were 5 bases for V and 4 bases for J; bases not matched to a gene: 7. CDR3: CASSRPTGGADTQYF. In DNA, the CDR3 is TGTGCCAGCAGCAGACCAACAGGGGGCGCAGATACGCAGTATTTT.

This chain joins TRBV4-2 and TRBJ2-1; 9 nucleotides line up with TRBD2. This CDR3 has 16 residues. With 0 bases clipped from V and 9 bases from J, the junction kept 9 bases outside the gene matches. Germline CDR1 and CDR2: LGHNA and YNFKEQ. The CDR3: CASSQEAGGGFSEQFF. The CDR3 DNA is TGTGCCAGCAGCCAAGAGGCGGGAGGGGGGTTCAGTGAGCAGTTCTTC.

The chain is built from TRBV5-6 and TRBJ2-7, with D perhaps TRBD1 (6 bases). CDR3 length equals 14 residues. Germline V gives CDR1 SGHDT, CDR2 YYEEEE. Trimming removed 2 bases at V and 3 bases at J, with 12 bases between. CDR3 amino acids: CASSLGGFNYEQYV. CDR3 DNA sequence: TGTGCCAGCAGCTTAGGGGGATTCAACTACGAGCAGTACGTC.

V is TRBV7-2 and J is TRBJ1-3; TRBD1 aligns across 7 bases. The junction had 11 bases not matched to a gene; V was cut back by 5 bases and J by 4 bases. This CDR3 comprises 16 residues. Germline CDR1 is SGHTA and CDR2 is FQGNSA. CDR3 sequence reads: CASSRDSGFSGNTIYF. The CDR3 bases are TGTGCCAGCAGCCGGGACAGCGGATTTTCGGGAAACACCATATATTTT.

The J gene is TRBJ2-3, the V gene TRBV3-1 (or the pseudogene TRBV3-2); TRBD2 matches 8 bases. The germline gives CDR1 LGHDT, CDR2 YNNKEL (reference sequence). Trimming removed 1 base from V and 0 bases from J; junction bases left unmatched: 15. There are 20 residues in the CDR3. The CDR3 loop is CASSQVNGGSGEPSTDTQYF. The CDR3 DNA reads TGTGCCAGCAGCCAAGTAAATGGTGGTAGCGGGGAGCCTAGCACAGATACGCAGTATTTT.

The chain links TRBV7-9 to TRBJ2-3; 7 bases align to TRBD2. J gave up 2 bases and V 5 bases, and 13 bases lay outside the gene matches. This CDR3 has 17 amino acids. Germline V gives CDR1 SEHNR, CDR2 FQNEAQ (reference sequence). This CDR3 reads CASSEEGIAGFTDTQYF. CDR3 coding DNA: TGTGCCAGCAGCGAAGAGGGTATAGCGGGCTTCACAGATACGCAGTATTTT.

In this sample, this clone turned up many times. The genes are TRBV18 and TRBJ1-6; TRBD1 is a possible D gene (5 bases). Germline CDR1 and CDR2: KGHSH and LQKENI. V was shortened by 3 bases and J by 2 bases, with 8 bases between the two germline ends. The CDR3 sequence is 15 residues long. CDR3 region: CASSPQGAYNSPLHF. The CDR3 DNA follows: TGTGCCAGCTCACCCCAGGGTGCCTATAATTCACCCCTCCACTTT.

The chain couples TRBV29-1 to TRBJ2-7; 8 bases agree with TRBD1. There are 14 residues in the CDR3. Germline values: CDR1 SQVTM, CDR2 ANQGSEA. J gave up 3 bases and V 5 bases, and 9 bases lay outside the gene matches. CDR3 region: CSVPPGQEDYEQYV. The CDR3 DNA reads TGCAGCGTTCCTCCGGGACAGGAGGACTACGAGCAGTACGTC.

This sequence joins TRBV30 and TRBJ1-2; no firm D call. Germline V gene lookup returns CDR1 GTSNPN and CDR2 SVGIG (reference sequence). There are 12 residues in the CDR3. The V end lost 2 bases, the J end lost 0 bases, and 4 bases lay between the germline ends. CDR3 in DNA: TGTGCCTGGAGTCGTTCTAACTATGGCTACACCTTC. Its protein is CAWSRSNYGYTF.

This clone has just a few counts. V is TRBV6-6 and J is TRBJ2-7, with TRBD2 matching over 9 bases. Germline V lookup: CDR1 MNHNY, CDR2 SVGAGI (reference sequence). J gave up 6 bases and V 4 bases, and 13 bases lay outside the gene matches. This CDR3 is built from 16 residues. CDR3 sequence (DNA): TGTGCCAGCAGTTCCGGGTTAGCGGGAGTCGGCAGCGAGCAGTACTTC. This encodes CASSSGLAGVGSEQYF.

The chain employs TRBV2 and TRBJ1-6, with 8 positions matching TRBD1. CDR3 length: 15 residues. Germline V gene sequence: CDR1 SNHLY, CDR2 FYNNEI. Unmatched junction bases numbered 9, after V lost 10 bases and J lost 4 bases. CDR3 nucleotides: TGTGCCATTGGGACAGGAGGCGGGTATAATTCACCCCTCCACTTT. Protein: CAIGTGGGYNSPLHF.

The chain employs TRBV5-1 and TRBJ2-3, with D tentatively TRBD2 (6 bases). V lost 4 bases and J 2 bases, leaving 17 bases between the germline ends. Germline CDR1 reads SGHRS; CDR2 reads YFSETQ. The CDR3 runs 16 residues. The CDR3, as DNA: TGCGCCAGCAGCCCCGGAACGGGAGTCTACACAGATACGCAGTATTTT. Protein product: CASSPGTGVYTDTQYF. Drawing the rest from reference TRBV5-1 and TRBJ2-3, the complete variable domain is KAGVTQTPRYLIKTRGQQVTLSCSPISGHRSVSWYQQTPGQGLQFLFEYFSETQRNKGNFPGRFSGRQFSNSRSEMNVSTLELGDSALYLCASSPGTGVYTDTQYFGPGTRLTVL.

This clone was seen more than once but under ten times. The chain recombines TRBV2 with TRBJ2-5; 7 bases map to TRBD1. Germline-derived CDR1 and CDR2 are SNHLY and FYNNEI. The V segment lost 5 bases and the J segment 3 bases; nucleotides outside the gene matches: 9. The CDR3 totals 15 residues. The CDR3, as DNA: TGTGCCAGCAGTTCGGAACAGGGGAAAGAAGAGACCCAGTACTTC. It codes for CASSSEQGKEETQYF.

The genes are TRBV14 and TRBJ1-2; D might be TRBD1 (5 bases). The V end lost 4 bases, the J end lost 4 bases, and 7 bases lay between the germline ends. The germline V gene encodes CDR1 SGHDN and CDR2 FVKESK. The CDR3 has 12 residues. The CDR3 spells CASSPGVYGYTF. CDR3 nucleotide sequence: TGTGCCAGCAGCCCGGGGGTCTATGGCTACACCTTC. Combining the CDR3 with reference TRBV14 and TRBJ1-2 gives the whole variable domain EAGVTQFPSHSVIEKGQTVTLRCDPISGHDNLYWYRRVMGKEIKFLLHFVKESKQDESGMPNNRFLAERTGGTYSTLKVQPAELEDSGVYFCASSPGVYGYTFGSGTRLTVV.